This TCR beta chain appears in the sequencing data of a study of patients and donors after allogeneic stem cell transplantation. Between the trimmed V and J ends, which lost 0 bases and 2 bases, there was a span of 6 bases. The germline V gene encodes CDR1 SGDLS and CDR2 YYNGEE. The CDR3 has 14 amino acids. One entry per CDR3 protein results from TCRdb running MiXCR on the RT-PCR reads. Altogether 160,000 or so distinct CDR3 sequences are present, more than 20% being singletons, with the ten largest covering roughly 25%. Sequences were obtained from blood, either unsorted or a sorted T cell fraction (not recorded which). V is TRBV9 and J is TRBJ1-3; D is possibly TRBD1 (5 bases). The source is a human donor who was either an allogeneic HSCT recipient or a stem cell or donor lymphocyte infusion donor (not recorded which). It is not recorded whose cells these are; they may come from a transplant donor. CDR3 bases: TGTGCCAGCAGCGTAGCAGGGACTGGAAACACCATATATTTT. As protein: CASSVAGTGNTIYF. Drawing the rest from reference TRBV9 and TRBJ1-3, the complete variable domain is DSGVTQTPKHLITATGQRVTLRCSPRSGDLSVYWYQQSLDQGLQFLIQYYNGEERAKGNILERFSAQQFPDLHSELNLSSLELGDSALYFCASSVAGTGNTIYFGEGSWLTVV.